This T cell receptor beta chain was obtained from a study of blood T cell repertoires in COVID-19 (dated by TCRdb to about 2020). About the study as a whole: The collaborator samples originated in the United States, Italy and Spain and spanned the acute and convalescent phases of COVID-19. Where available, HLA class I and class II types were taken from metadata supplied by the sample provider and were not determined by assay-based typing. The prospective study material was composed of cDNA or gDNA derived from T cells, B-cell-depleted T cells, or PBMCs. Sample metadata almost always included a de-identified subject ID, COVID-19 status, age in years and sex. Samples came from the ongoing ImmuneRACE study (first 160 participants) plus 1,254 subjects from 6 global collaborators. Subjects who had been exposed to COVID-19, were actively infected with it, or had recovered from it provided the deeply sampled blood TCRbeta repertoires that made up the dataset. The repertoires were released in a freely available public database meant as a resource for research on the immune response to SARS-CoV-2.

TCRbeta CDR3 regions were amplified from genomic DNA using the immunoSEQ Assay, a bias-controlled multiplex PCR. In the authors' own workflow: Nucleated cell counts per sample were estimated from amplification of reference gene primers within the assay. To quantify the absolute abundance of each unique TCRbeta CDR3 rearrangement, sequence reads were collapsed and filtered. For each sample, productive Simpson clonality was calculated by taking the square root of Simpson's diversity index across productive rearrangements. TCRdb took over this immuneACCESS table, retaining in-frame rearrangements with V and J assigned. Such tables are incomplete; in checked studies, under half of the missing clones stem from an unresolved V gene, and the remainder is unexplained. V, J and clone size reflect that table, while D and trimming were determined from the DNA. In all, the sample holds 200,000 to 250,000 clones, and around nine tenths of those were seen once. The biggest ten clones account for more than 3.5% of the sample.

CDR1 MDHEN and CDR2 SYDVKM were looked up in the germline V gene. V lost 3 bases and J lost 0 bases; the stretch between them is 18 bases long. The CDR3 numbers 18 residues from cysteine through phenylalanine. Of the read, only the CDR3 DNA is kept; its 54 bases are in frame from base 1. What the study reported, not specific to this receptor: Clinical and demographic metadata were provided uncurated, with the amount varying by source and participant.

Regarding this clone: Its antigen target is currently unknown. One base away there is no much larger clone; base qualities are not given.

In the prospective study, participants were about 18 to 100 years old, resided in around 25 geographic areas of the United States, and were enrolled through a virtual design. To assign participants to cohorts, the prospective study relied on clinical history that participants themselves reported in a screening survey and a study questionnaire. For ImmuneRACE Cohort 3, a participant was defined as recovered based on two consecutive negative NP/OP PCR tests, clearance by a healthcare professional, or resolution of symptoms. In the prospective study, whole blood, serum and a nasopharyngeal or oropharyngeal swab were collected from each participant by mobile phlebotomists. Prospective study participants could optionally give additional blood draws and questionnaires over an approximately 2-month period. Blood samples from the prospective study were shipped frozen or at room temperature prior to DNA extraction.

The sequenced sample consisted of PBMCs or T cells enriched from blood (not recorded which). The sequence joins TRBV28 to TRBJ1-3; no D segment can be confidently identified. The TCR originated in a woman under 40 who had recovered from COVID-19. CDR3 protein: CASSFNAWQKNSGNTIYF. In nucleotides, the sequence is TGTGCCAGCAGTTTCAATGCCTGGCAGAAAAACTCTGGAAACACCATATATTTT. This CDR3, with the reference TRBV28 and TRBJ1-3 proteins standing in past its ends, gives the full variable domain DVKVTQSSRYLVKRTGEKVFLECVQDMDHENMFWYRQDPGLGLRLIYFSYDVKMKEKGDIPEGYSVSREKKERFSLILESASTNQTSMYLCASSFNAWQKNSGNTIYFGEGSWLTVV.